This T cell receptor beta chain was identified during a study of T cells after yellow fever vaccination. This clonotype was seen ten or more times. No antigen is known for it. The TCR cDNA carried a universal primer site and UMIs from 5'RACE template switching. One entry per CDR3 protein results from TCRdb running MiXCR on the 5' RACE reads. The sample lists 200,000 to 300,000 distinct CDR3 sequences, approximately 13% occurring once. Whole-study findings and limits: Abundant clonotypes (contaminants from the bulk population) could be present in FACS-sorted repertoires. A weaker secondary response peaked on day 5, the primary on day 15. Clonotypes shared by both compartments, CD4 and CD8, made up a small share.

V dropped 6 bases and J dropped 3; count of bases not matched to a gene: 6. CDR1 and CDR2 (germline): DFQATT, SNEGSKA (reference sequence). This CDR3 has 14 amino acids. The J gene is TRBJ1-5, the V gene TRBV20-1; 9 bases fit TRBD1. Here the sequenced sample was CD4+ T cells sorted from PBMCs, taken 45 days after the yellow fever booster vaccination. This sequence originates from a young man who received the YFV17D yellow fever vaccine. This chain's CDR3 is CSAGGQGNNQPQHF. In DNA, the CDR3 is TGCAGTGCGGGGGGACAGGGTAACAATCAGCCCCAGCATTTT.